This T cell receptor beta chain is drawn from a study of T cells in Graves' hyperthyroidism and ophthalmopathy. General study findings and limits: Blood also held most thyroid clonotypes expanded beyond 0.001.

Comments on this clonotype: Its antigen remains unidentified. With a much larger clone just one base away, this may be a read error.

V shed 8 bases and J shed 1 base, with 16 bases lying between them. This CDR3 is built from 15 residues. Germline CDR1 is SGHAT and CDR2 is FQNNGV. Diagnostic decisions used clinical symptoms, serum thyroxine and TRAb, thyroid ultrasound and orbital computed tomography. The source of the PBMCs was less than 12 ml of fresh peripheral blood. RNA transcripts were the template for amplifying TCR beta CDR3 regions. HTBI primers drove first-round RT-PCR of the TCR CDR3. MiXCR, applied by TCRdb to the multiplex PCR reads, yields one record per CDR3 protein. The table shows roughly 180,000 distinct CDR3 sequences, with around 8.9% occurring only once.

Sequencing input: blood. The rearrangement links TRBV11-2 to TRBJ2-3; D is possibly TRBD1 or TRBD2 (6 bases each). The clonotype was recovered from a woman aged 18 to 35 with Graves' hyperthyroidism that later progressed to Graves' ophthalmopathy. This CDR3 is CASLGVEGGTDTQYF. As DNA, the CDR3 is TGTGCCAGCTTGGGAGTGGAGGGGGGCACAGATACGCAGTATTTT.